Detailed here is one TCR beta chain. The antigen is not known. The protocol was immunoSEQ multiplex PCR, while the TCRdb copy is restricted to in-frame clones and leaves out a portion. This repertoire shows about 520,000 clones, 78% found once; its top ten account for around 11%. The CDR3 contains 12 residues. Germline values: CDR1 SGHDN, CDR2 FVKESK. The ends were cut back, 4 bases at V and 2 bases at J, with 6 bases in the middle. The entry originates in a study of shared clonotypes between healthy human individuals. Findings and caveats of the study: Limitation of the genetic and exposure-history diversity represented came from the few donors. Sampling included only blood; tissue repertoires likely differ.

The receptor comes from a woman aged 40-49 years in good health. Some clones in this sample may be carry-over from other donors' samples. The J gene is TRBJ2-7, the V gene TRBV14; TRBD2 might be the D (5 bases). Sequencing used PBMCs. The CDR3 region is CASSPGTYEQYF. CDR3 sequence (DNA): TGTGCCAGCAGCCCCGGGACCTACGAGCAGTACTTC.